The 21 T cell receptor beta chains in this list originate from one sample, sequenced in a study of T cell responses to AZD1222 COVID-19 vaccine. Measured with immunoSEQ multiplex PCR; TCRdb has only the in-frame clones, and not every one. The sample holds just under 90,000 clones, around 90% seen once. The sample in question was peripheral blood, obtained on day 0 of AZD1222 vaccination. The receptor source for this set is an adult in good health.

The DNA of the CDR3 is TGTGCCAGCAAGCCCCATCTAGGGGCCCACTACGAGCAGTACTTC. This translates into CASKPHLGAHYEQYF. The chain has TRBV6-6 and TRBJ2-7, with D maybe TRBD1 (5 bases). Trimming stripped 7 bases from V and 3 bases from J, with 19 bases between. This CDR3 contains 15 residues. The V gene's germline CDR1 is MNHNY and CDR2 SVGAGI (reference sequence).

This clone was counted once. J is TRBJ2-1 and V is TRBV7-8; D gene unclear. Trimming pared 1 base from V and 6 bases from J, leaving 16 bases between. This CDR3 comprises 16 residues. Germline V lookup: CDR1 SGHVS, CDR2 FQNEAQ. In DNA form, the CDR3 reads TGTGCCAGCAGCTTAGTTGTCTGGTCCGGGTTCAATGAGCAGTTCTTC. Residues: CASSLVVWSGFNEQFF.

On this clone: The junction departs from germline at one end; a sequencing error may be responsible. The DNA for the CDR3 is TGTGCCAGCAGCTTACGGGCAGGGTGGCTCTTC. This gives the protein CASSLRAGWLF. This chain uses TRBV7-9 with TRBJ2-1; maybe TRBD1 (5 bases). There are 11 residues in the CDR3. Germline V gives CDR1 SEHNR, CDR2 FQNEAQ (reference sequence).

V usage is TRBV30 and J usage is TRBJ2-7; no reliable D call. CDR1 is GTSNPN and CDR2 is SVGIG in the germline V gene (reference sequence). Between the trimmed V and J ends, which lost 3 bases and 3 bases, there was a span of 6 bases. This CDR3 region has 11 residues. CDR3: CAWSASYEQYF. Written as DNA, the CDR3 is TGTGCCTGGAGCGCCAGCTACGAGCAGTACTTC.

The chain has TRBV2 and TRBJ1-6; D unclear. Between the trimmed V and J ends, which lost 6 bases and 6 bases, there was a span of 6 bases. The CDR3 loop spans 12 amino acids. Germline CDR1 and CDR2: SNHLY and FYNNEI. The DNA for the CDR3 is TGTGCCAGCAGCCCTATTAATTCACCCCTCCACTTT. Translation: CASSPINSPLHF.

On this clone: One end of the junction does not line up with germline, which may come from a read error. The rearrangement links TRBV7-8 to TRBJ1-1; TRBD1 might be the D (5 bases). Germline V gives CDR1 SGHVS, CDR2 FQNEAQ. The CDR3 has 16 residues. CDR3 loop: CASSLRQGRPNAEAFF. CDR3 in DNA: TGTGCCAGCAGCTTACGGCAGGGACGACCGAACGCTGAAGCTTTCTTT.

This clone was recorded only once. The chain carries TRBV10-3 and TRBJ1-1; TRBD1 matches 7 bases. From germline, CDR1 is ENHRY and CDR2 SYGVKD. This CDR3 contains 14 residues. The J segment lost 1 base and the V segment lost 4 bases, leaving 3 bases of the junction unmatched. CDR3 loop: CAISGNRGNTEAFF. CDR3 in DNA: TGTGCCATCAGTGGGAACAGGGGGAACACTGAAGCTTTCTTT.

J is TRBJ1-5 and V is TRBV6-5, with no clear D. Germline V gives CDR1 MNHEY, CDR2 SVGAGI. The CDR3 has 13 amino acids. V was pared by 6 bases and J by 4 bases, with 10 bases between. CDR3 DNA sequence: TGTGCCAGCAGACCACAGCAGAATCAGCCCCAGCATTTT. Residues: CASRPQQNQPQHF.

This rearrangement joins TRBV15 to TRBJ2-1; D is ambiguous. The CDR3 runs to 14 residues. Trimming took 1 base from V and 0 from J, leaving 4 bases between them. The V gene's germline CDR1 is LNHNV and CDR2 YYDKDF (reference sequence). The CDR3 region is CATSRAVSYNEQFF. DNA for the CDR3: TGTGCCACCAGCAGAGCGGTCTCCTACAATGAGCAGTTCTTC.

The chain couples TRBV19 to TRBJ1-5; no reliable D call. Trimming removed 10 bases at V and 7 bases at J, with 14 bases between. This CDR3 has 12 amino acids. The germline gives CDR1 LNHDA, CDR2 SQIVND (reference sequence). The CDR3 loop reads CATSLGYQPQHF. CDR3 DNA sequence: TGTGCCACTTCATTGGGCTACCAGCCCCAGCATTTT.

The J gene is TRBJ2-3, the V gene TRBV7-9, with TRBD2 identical over 13 bases. The CDR3 sequence is 15 residues long. The ends lost 4 bases at V and 3 bases at J; junction bases unmatched: 1. CDR1 is SEHNR, CDR2 FQNEAQ, per germline (reference sequence). In DNA, the CDR3 is TGTGCCAGCAGCTCGACTAGCGGGAGGACAGATACGCAGTATTTT. This sequence encodes CASSSTSGRTDTQYF.

The chain carries TRBV19 and TRBJ2-2, with TRBD1 matching 7 bases. The CDR3 is made up of 15 amino acids. V lost 5 bases and J lost 5; bases outside the gene matches: 8. Germline V CDR1 and CDR2: LNHDA, SQIVND (reference sequence). The CDR3 loop is CASSLMTGITGELFF. The CDR3 region has the DNA TGTGCCAGTAGTCTGATGACAGGGATAACCGGGGAGCTGTTTTTT. Complete variable domain (other parts from reference TRBV19 and TRBJ2-2): DGGITQSPKYLFRKEGQNVTLSCEQNLNHDAMYWYRQDPGQGLRLIYYSQIVNDFQKGDIAEGYSVSREKKESFPLTVTSAQKNPTAFYLCASSLMTGITGELFFGEGSRLTVL.

The V gene is TRBV5-5, the J gene TRBJ1-2, with D unresolved. The CDR3 runs 15 residues. The V and J ends lost 4 bases and 2 bases respectively, with 15 bases between them. The V gene's germline CDR1 is SGHKS and CDR2 YYEKEE (reference sequence). CDR3 coding DNA: TGTGCCAGCAGCCCAACCGATTACCCGAACTATGGCTACACCTTC. This codes for CASSPTDYPNYGYTF.

This chain uses TRBV10-3 with TRBJ1-5; D uncertain. The CDR3 runs 17 residues. CDR1 is ENHRY and CDR2 is SYGVKD in the germline V gene. The V and J ends lost 3 bases and 3 bases respectively, with 18 bases between them. The CDR3 region is CAISDSVMRRDNQPQHF. CDR3 in DNA: TGTGCCATCAGTGATTCTGTAATGCGGAGGGACAATCAGCCCCAGCATTTT.

The J gene is TRBJ2-7, the V gene TRBV10-3, with a possible D match to TRBD1 (6 bases). Germline V CDR1 and CDR2: ENHRY, SYGVKD. Trimming removed 7 bases from V and 5 bases from J, with 12 bases in between. CDR3 size: 12 residues. CDR3 sequence reads: CAIITGRNEQYF. DNA of the CDR3: TGTGCCATCATCACAGGGCGGAACGAGCAGTACTTC.

V is TRBV29-1 and J is TRBJ2-1; maybe TRBD2 (6 bases). The ends were cut back, 6 bases at V and 12 bases at J, with 24 bases in the middle. The CDR3 loop spans 14 amino acids. Per germline, CDR1 SQVTM and CDR2 ANQGSEA. Here the CDR3 reads CSVEPGLRGIGQFF. CDR3 nucleotide sequence: TGCAGCGTGGAACCGGGACTTCGGGGAATAGGGCAGTTCTTC.

The CDR3 nucleotides read TGCGCCAGCAGTGAGTCCGGGACGGCTGACTCCTACGAGCAGTACTTC. Translated: CASSESGTADSYEQYF. V usage is TRBV10-1 and J usage is TRBJ2-7, with D possibly being TRBD1 or TRBD2 (5 bases each). Looked up from germline, CDR1 is WNHNN and CDR2 is SYGVQD (reference sequence). The ends were cut back, 0 bases at V and 0 bases at J, with 12 bases in the middle. CDR3 length: 16 amino acids.

The rearrangement joins TRBV7-2 to TRBJ1-1; 9 bases are a match to TRBD1. J was trimmed by 0 bases and V by 8 bases; bases with no gene match: 1. This CDR3 has 13 amino acids. Germline V CDR1 and CDR2: SGHTA, FQGNSA. CDR3 nucleotide sequence: TGTGCCAGCGGACAGGGGATGAACACTGAAGCTTTCTTT. This codes for CASGQGMNTEAFF.

This chain uses TRBV5-6 with TRBJ1-5; D may be TRBD1 (5 bases). The CDR3 has 14 residues. Germline V lookup: CDR1 SGHDT, CDR2 YYEEEE. The V end lost 2 bases, the J end lost 2 bases, and 8 bases lay between the germline ends. CDR3 nucleotide sequence: TGTGCCAGCAGCTTTCTCAGGGGCAATCAGCCCCAGCATTTT. Translation gives CASSFLRGNQPQHF.

The V and J genes are TRBV7-9 and TRBJ2-7, with 8 positions matching TRBD1. The germline V gene has CDR1 SEHNR and CDR2 FQNEAQ (reference sequence). V shed 3 bases, J shed 2 bases, and the junction held 12 bases outside the gene matches. The CDR3 sequence is 17 residues long. The CDR3 region has the DNA TGTGCCAGCAGCTTCCGACAGGGGCCGGCTGGAGCCTACGAGCAGTACTTC. It specifies CASSFRQGPAGAYEQYF.

The chain is built from TRBV11-2 and TRBJ2-1; no firm D call. The V and J ends lost 1 base and 3 bases respectively, with 4 bases between them. CDR1 is SGHAT and CDR2 is FQNNGV in the germline V gene. The CDR3 has 13 residues. The CDR3 DNA reads TGTGCCAGCAGCTTAGCGGACTACAATGAGCAGTTCTTC. Encoded protein: CASSLADYNEQFF.